This is a list of T cell receptor beta chains from one sample in a study of molecular identifiers for immune sequencing clone quantification. Using its own MiXCR run on the PCR reads, TCRdb lists one record per CDR3 protein. The sample records 550,000 to 750,000 distinct CDR3 sequences, just under 20% being singletons. What was sequenced was naive CD8+ T cells from blood, with Jurkat cell RNA spiked in. The receptors were sampled from a human donor in good health. Some libraries in this study had Jurkat cell RNA spiked in. Each CDR3 is given with its conserved first and last residue. D genes are given only for firm matches. Only some rows state a clone size, as once, few, many or a class for expanded clones.

V gene: TRBV15
D gene: TRBD1
J gene: TRBJ1-1
clone size: many
CDR3 DNA: TGTGCCACCAGCAGGGAACGACAGGGGGTTGAAGCTTTCTTT
CDR3 protein: CATSRERQGVEAFF

V gene: TRBV28
D gene: TRBD2
J gene: TRBJ2-3
clone size: -
CDR3 DNA: TGTGCCAGCGTTCTGAGCCCCGCAGCTAGAGCGGGAGGTTGGGATACGCAGTATTTT
CDR3 protein: CASVLSPAARAGGWDTQYF

V gene: TRBV12-3/TRBV12-4
D gene: -
J gene: TRBJ2-3
clone size: many
CDR3 DNA: TGTGCCAGCAGTTTCAATTATAGAAGAGAGGATACGCAGTATTTT
CDR3 protein: CASSFNYRREDTQYF

V gene: TRBV7-9
D gene: -
J gene: TRBJ1-2
clone size: few
CDR3 DNA: TGTGCCAGCAGCTTGTTGATATGGACTAACTATGGCTACACCTTC
CDR3 protein: CASSLLIWTNYGYTF

V gene: TRBV19
D gene: -
J gene: TRBJ2-1
clone size: -
CDR3 DNA: TGTGCCAGTAGTATAGGGGATGAGCAGTTCTTC
CDR3 protein: CASSIGDEQFF

V gene: TRBV4-1
D gene: TRBD1
J gene: TRBJ1-4
clone size: few
CDR3 DNA: TGCGCCAGCAGCCAAGTACAGGGGGTTTTGAGTGAAAAACTGTTTTTT
CDR3 protein: CASSQVQGVLSEKLFF

V gene: TRBV12-3/TRBV12-4
D gene: TRBD1
J gene: TRBJ2-1
clone size: many
CDR3 DNA: TGTGCCAGCAGTACCGGGACAGGGGGCACGGAAGAGCAGTTCTTC
CDR3 protein: CASSTGTGGTEEQFF

V gene: TRBV18
D gene: -
J gene: TRBJ2-7
clone size: many
CDR3 DNA: TGTGCCAGCTCACCCCAAGGACAGTACGAGCAGTACTTC
CDR3 protein: CASSPQGQYEQYF

V gene: TRBV7-9
D gene: -
J gene: TRBJ2-1
clone size: -
CDR3 DNA: TGTGCCAACAGCTCCTGGGGGACCCCTCACGAGCAGTTCTTC
CDR3 protein: CANSSWGTPHEQFF

V gene: TRBV29-1
D gene: -
J gene: TRBJ1-2
clone size: many
CDR3 DNA: TGCAGCGTTGAAGATCGAGCGAGGCAGGGAAAATATGGCTACACCTTC
CDR3 protein: CSVEDRARQGKYGYTF

V gene: TRBV4-3
D gene: TRBD1
J gene: TRBJ1-4
clone size: few
CDR3 DNA: TGCGCCAGCAGCACTTGGACAGGGGAATTTGAAAAACTGTTTTTT
CDR3 protein: CASSTWTGEFEKLFF

V gene: TRBV12-3/TRBV12-4
D gene: TRBD2
J gene: TRBJ2-3
clone size: -
CDR3 DNA: TGTGCCAGCAGGCCGGGACTAGCGACAGGTGCGCAGTATTTT
CDR3 protein: CASRPGLATGAQYF

V gene: TRBV27
D gene: -
J gene: TRBJ2-7
clone size: many
CDR3 DNA: TGTGCCAGCAGCCCTCCTGGCCACGAGCAGTACTTC
CDR3 protein: CASSPPGHEQYF

V gene: TRBV30
D gene: -
J gene: TRBJ1-6
clone size: many
CDR3 DNA: TGTGCCTGGAGCCCGAACAATAATTCACCCCTCCACTTT
CDR3 protein: CAWSPNNNSPLHF

V gene: TRBV19
D gene: -
J gene: TRBJ2-3
clone size: -
CDR3 DNA: TGTGCCAGTTCGCTAGCGTGGGCCTTCACAGATACGCAGTATTTT
CDR3 protein: CASSLAWAFTDTQYF

V gene: TRBV4-1
D gene: -
J gene: TRBJ1-1
clone size: many
CDR3 DNA: TGCGCCAGCAGCCTCACGGGTGGGGGGGGGACTGAAGCTTTCTTT
CDR3 protein: CASSLTGGGGTEAFF

V gene: TRBV20-1
D gene: -
J gene: TRBJ2-7
clone size: few
CDR3 DNA: TGCAGTGCTAGTGACAGAAACTACGAGCAGTACTTC
CDR3 protein: CSASDRNYEQYF

V gene: TRBV9
D gene: TRBD1
J gene: TRBJ2-4
clone size: many
CDR3 DNA: TGTGCCAGCAGCGTAGAAGGGGGCGAAAACATTCAGTACTTC
CDR3 protein: CASSVEGGENIQYF

V gene: TRBV20-1
D gene: -
J gene: TRBJ1-2
clone size: -
CDR3 DNA: TGCAGTGCTACAGGCGTCTATGGCTACACCTTC
CDR3 protein: CSATGVYGYTF

V gene: TRBV6-5
D gene: TRBD1
J gene: TRBJ1-1
clone size: medium-sized
CDR3 DNA: TGTGCCAGCAGTTACTCGAGACAGGGATGGGACACTGAAGCTTTCTTT
CDR3 protein: CASSYSRQGWDTEAFF

V gene: TRBV4-3
D gene: TRBD1
J gene: TRBJ1-2
clone size: many
CDR3 DNA: TGCGCCAGCAGCCAAGAAACAGGGGGCTTCTATGGCTACACCTTC
CDR3 protein: CASSQETGGFYGYTF

V gene: TRBV28
D gene: -
J gene: TRBJ2-2
clone size: -
CDR3 DNA: TGTGCCAGCAGCTCCACCAAGCCAGCGGGTAGCACCGGGGAGCTGTTTTTT
CDR3 protein: CASSSTKPAGSTGELFF

V gene: TRBV7-9
D gene: -
J gene: TRBJ1-1
clone size: many
CDR3 DNA: TGTGCCAGCAGCTCTGAATCTGAAGCTTTCTTT
CDR3 protein: CASSSESEAFF

V gene: TRBV6-5
D gene: TRBD1
J gene: TRBJ1-1
clone size: -
CDR3 DNA: TGTGCCAGCAGTTTTACAGGGGGCGGCGAAGCTTTCTTT
CDR3 protein: CASSFTGGGEAFF

V gene: TRBV4-1
D gene: -
J gene: TRBJ1-6
clone size: -
CDR3 DNA: TGCGCCACTGGTTTGAATTCACCCCTCCACTTT
CDR3 protein: CATGLNSPLHF

V gene: TRBV6-2/TRBV6-3
D gene: -
J gene: TRBJ2-1
clone size: few
CDR3 DNA: TGTGCCAGCGCCGAGGCCCGGTACTCCTACAATGAGCAGTTCTTC
CDR3 protein: CASAEARYSYNEQFF

V gene: TRBV7-9
D gene: -
J gene: TRBJ2-1
clone size: many
CDR3 DNA: TGTGCCAGCAGCTCCTATCTCATTGACGAGCAGTTCTTC
CDR3 protein: CASSSYLIDEQFF

V gene: TRBV2
D gene: -
J gene: TRBJ1-1
clone size: few
CDR3 DNA: TGTGCCAGCGGAGACAGGCTCAACACTGAAGCTTTCTTT
CDR3 protein: CASGDRLNTEAFF

V gene: TRBV5-5
D gene: TRBD1
J gene: TRBJ2-7
clone size: -
CDR3 DNA: TGTGCCAGCAGCTTGGAGGGCAGGGGGCTCTACGAGCAGTACTTC
CDR3 protein: CASSLEGRGLYEQYF

V gene: TRBV2
D gene: -
J gene: TRBJ1-2
clone size: few
CDR3 DNA: TGTGCCAGCACCGATGGGGGCTATGGCTACACCTTC
CDR3 protein: CASTDGGYGYTF

V gene: TRBV2
D gene: TRBD1
J gene: TRBJ1-4
clone size: -
CDR3 DNA: TGTGCCAGCAGTTATACAGGACAGGGGGAGACAACTAATGAAAAACTGTTTTTT
CDR3 protein: CASSYTGQGETTNEKLFF

V gene: TRBV7-6
D gene: -
J gene: TRBJ2-5
clone size: many
CDR3 DNA: TGTGCCAGCAGCCAAACCATCCAAGAGACCCAGTACTTC
CDR3 protein: CASSQTIQETQYF

V gene: TRBV29-1
D gene: -
J gene: TRBJ2-3
clone size: many
CDR3 DNA: TGCAGCGTTCATGACTACACAGATACGCAGTATTTT
CDR3 protein: CSVHDYTDTQYF

V gene: TRBV14
D gene: -
J gene: TRBJ2-6
clone size: many
CDR3 DNA: TGTGCCAGCAAATTGGGGCAGATCAACGTCCTGACTTTC
CDR3 protein: CASKLGQINVLTF

V gene: TRBV12-3/TRBV12-4
D gene: TRBD1
J gene: TRBJ1-5
clone size: -
CDR3 DNA: TGTGCCAGCAGCAAGGGGGCTTGGGGTCAGCCCCAGCATTTT
CDR3 protein: CASSKGAWGQPQHF

V gene: TRBV4-3
D gene: TRBD2
J gene: TRBJ2-7
clone size: many
CDR3 DNA: TGCGCCAGCAGCCAGAGACCCGGGACTAGCGGTTCCTACGAGCAGTACTTC
CDR3 protein: CASSQRPGTSGSYEQYF

V gene: TRBV7-9
D gene: -
J gene: TRBJ1-2
clone size: few
CDR3 DNA: TGTGCCAGCAGCTTAGAGGTTGAAAACTATGGCTACACCTTC
CDR3 protein: CASSLEVENYGYTF

V gene: TRBV11-2
D gene: -
J gene: TRBJ1-6
clone size: few
CDR3 DNA: TGTGCCAGCAGCTCCCGTAGGGGGGGGGCTTATAATTCACCCCTCCACTTT
CDR3 protein: CASSSRRGGAYNSPLHF

V gene: TRBV7-9
D gene: -
J gene: TRBJ2-1
clone size: many
CDR3 DNA: TGTGCCAGCAGGTCGGGACACCACAATGAGCAGTTCTTC
CDR3 protein: CASRSGHHNEQFF

V gene: TRBV29-1
D gene: -
J gene: TRBJ2-5
clone size: many
CDR3 DNA: TGCAGCGTTGATATCGGACACGTCGAAGAGACCCAGTACTTC
CDR3 protein: CSVDIGHVEETQYF

V gene: TRBV7-3
D gene: TRBD2
J gene: TRBJ2-4
clone size: many
CDR3 DNA: TGTGCCAGCAGCCCATCACCGGTATTAGCGGGAGGGCCTGGAAACATTCAGTACTTC
CDR3 protein: CASSPSPVLAGGPGNIQYF

V gene: TRBV4-1
D gene: TRBD1
J gene: TRBJ1-4
clone size: many
CDR3 DNA: TGCGCCAGCAGCCAAGATGGTATACAGGGGACTAATGAAAAACTGTTTTTT
CDR3 protein: CASSQDGIQGTNEKLFF

V gene: TRBV9
D gene: TRBD2
J gene: TRBJ2-3
clone size: many
CDR3 DNA: TGTGCCAGCAGCGAGCGGTCCAGACTAGCGGGAGGAGGAACAGATACGCAGTATTTT
CDR3 protein: CASSERSRLAGGGTDTQYF

V gene: TRBV21-1
D gene: -
J gene: TRBJ1-4
clone size: few
CDR3 DNA: TGTGCCAGCAGAACGACCGGGGGATATGAAAAACTGTTTTTT
CDR3 protein: CASRTTGGYEKLFF

V gene: TRBV6-5
D gene: -
J gene: TRBJ2-5
clone size: -
CDR3 DNA: TGTGCCAGCAGTTACTTCGGGGTATTCGGGGAGACCCAGTACTTC
CDR3 protein: CASSYFGVFGETQYF

V gene: TRBV2
D gene: -
J gene: TRBJ1-3
clone size: -
CDR3 DNA: TGTGCCAGCAGTGAACTTAACACCATATATTTT
CDR3 protein: CASSELNTIYF

V gene: TRBV29-1
D gene: -
J gene: TRBJ1-2
clone size: -
CDR3 DNA: TGCAGCGCCGGATGGGAGAACTATGGCTACACCTTC
CDR3 protein: CSAGWENYGYTF

V gene: TRBV7-9
D gene: -
J gene: TRBJ2-2
clone size: many
CDR3 DNA: TGTGCCAGCAGCTTAACAAAGAACACCGGGGAGCTGTTTTTT
CDR3 protein: CASSLTKNTGELFF

V gene: TRBV28
D gene: TRBD2
J gene: TRBJ2-3
clone size: many
CDR3 DNA: TGTGCCAGCACGGTCCCGGGACTAGCGGGAGGGCCTGGTCATGGTACGCAGTATTTT
CDR3 protein: CASTVPGLAGGPGHGTQYF

V gene: TRBV4-3
D gene: -
J gene: TRBJ1-1
clone size: many
CDR3 DNA: TGCGCCAGCAGCCAAGACAAACGTGGGGAAGCTTTCTTT
CDR3 protein: CASSQDKRGEAFF

V gene: TRBV11-2
D gene: -
J gene: TRBJ2-7
clone size: many
CDR3 DNA: TGTGCCAGCAGCTTAGTTCCCGGGGCAAGCTCCTACGAGCAGTACTTC
CDR3 protein: CASSLVPGASSYEQYF

V gene: TRBV7-9
D gene: -
J gene: TRBJ2-5
clone size: many
CDR3 DNA: TGTGCCAGCGTACTAGGCCTACAAGAGACCCAGTACTTC
CDR3 protein: CASVLGLQETQYF

V gene: TRBV28
D gene: -
J gene: TRBJ1-4
clone size: many
CDR3 DNA: TGTGCCAGCAGTGCATCGCAGCCTAATGAAAAACTGTTTTTT
CDR3 protein: CASSASQPNEKLFF

V gene: TRBV12-3/TRBV12-4
D gene: TRBD2
J gene: TRBJ2-3
clone size: many
CDR3 DNA: TGTGCCAGCAGTTTACGGGAGGGCCCCACAGATACGCAGTATTTT
CDR3 protein: CASSLREGPTDTQYF

V gene: TRBV6-2/TRBV6-3
D gene: -
J gene: TRBJ1-2
clone size: -
CDR3 DNA: TGTGCCAGCAGTTACGGCGGCAGGGGATATTCTGGCTACACCTTC
CDR3 protein: CASSYGGRGYSGYTF

V gene: TRBV4-3
D gene: -
J gene: TRBJ2-1
clone size: -
CDR3 DNA: TGCGCCAGCAGCCAAGATCTCCGCGGTGGCGTCCTCTACAATGAGCAGTTCTTC
CDR3 protein: CASSQDLRGGVLYNEQFF

V gene: TRBV6-4
D gene: -
J gene: TRBJ1-1
clone size: many
CDR3 DNA: TGTGCCAGCAGTGACACCCCACCGGGAAAAATGAACACTGAAGCTTTCTTT
CDR3 protein: CASSDTPPGKMNTEAFF

V gene: TRBV7-9
D gene: -
J gene: TRBJ2-7
clone size: -
CDR3 DNA: TGTGCCAGCAGGGGGCCGTCTGCGGGGATCTCCTACGAGCAGTACTTC
CDR3 protein: CASRGPSAGISYEQYF

V gene: TRBV4-1
D gene: TRBD2
J gene: TRBJ2-7
clone size: few
CDR3 DNA: TGCGCCAGCAGCCAGCCGGGAGGGCAGTACTTC
CDR3 protein: CASSQPGGQYF

V gene: TRBV14
D gene: TRBD1
J gene: TRBJ1-1
clone size: many
CDR3 DNA: TGTGCCAGCAGCTCCCGGGACAGGCTCCCGGGAACTGAAGCTTTCTTT
CDR3 protein: CASSSRDRLPGTEAFF